These 15 T cell receptor beta chains came from one sample sequenced in a study of blood T cell repertoires in COVID-19. Assay: immunoSEQ multiplex PCR; the TCRdb copy retains only in-frame clones and omits some. The sample has 150,000 to 200,000 clones; 80% to 90% are singletons. The sequenced sample consisted of peripheral blood. The source of these receptors is a human donor in a cohort sampled during active COVID-19.

V gene TRBV5-1 combines with J gene TRBJ1-4; D might be TRBD1 (6 bases). This CDR3 is 15 amino acids long. The V end was cut by 3 bases, the J end by 7 bases, with 16 bases between. From germline, CDR1 is SGHRS and CDR2 YFSETQ. The CDR3 DNA reads as TGCGCCAGCAGCTGGGACACCCGGGGAAGTGAAAAACTGTTTTTT. Its translation is CASSWDTRGSEKLFF.

This chain uses TRBV6-2 or TRBV6-3 with TRBJ2-5, with 12 nucleotides matching TRBD2. The J segment lost 3 bases and the V segment lost 2 bases, leaving 7 bases of the junction unmatched. CDR1 MNHEY and CDR2 SVGEGT come from the germline V gene. The CDR3 consists of 17 residues. The CDR3 region has the DNA TGTGCCAGCAGTTACGGGCTAGCGGGAGGGACAAAAGAGACCCAGTACTTC. Translated: CASSYGLAGGTKETQYF.

This chain links TRBV28 with TRBJ1-3; no reliable D call. CDR1 is MDHEN and CDR2 is SYDVKM in the germline V gene. The V end was cut by 5 bases, the J end by 0 bases, with 14 bases between. The CDR3 has 16 amino acids. The DNA for the CDR3 is TGTGCCAGCAGTCTTCCGGGGATTCTCTCTGGAAACACCATATATTTT. Amino acid sequence: CASSLPGILSGNTIYF.

The chain is built from TRBV7-4 and TRBJ2-7, with D perhaps TRBD2 (5 bases). The germline V and J ends were trimmed by 5 bases and 2 bases, with 16 bases remaining between them. This CDR3 region has 15 residues. Germline lookup yields CDR1 SGHVT and CDR2 SQSDAQ. This CDR3 is CASSPGLERAYEQYF. The CDR3 DNA reads as TGTGCCAGCAGCCCCGGACTCGAAAGAGCCTACGAGCAGTACTTC.

The chain carries TRBV27 and TRBJ2-5; 10 positions match TRBD2. J gave up 1 base and V 3 bases, and 5 bases lay outside the gene matches. The germline V gene encodes CDR1 MNHEY and CDR2 SMNVEV (reference sequence). The CDR3 is made up of 16 amino acids. CDR3 amino acids: CASSLRAGGLQETQYF. The CDR3 DNA reads TGTGCCAGCAGTTTGAGAGCGGGAGGGCTCCAAGAGACCCAGTACTTC.

In its sample, this clone was seen many times. V and J are TRBV7-2 and TRBJ1-1; 9 nucleotides match TRBD1. The CDR3 loop spans 13 amino acids. Trimming at V came to 3 bases and at J to 11 bases, leaving 7 bases not matched to a gene. From germline, CDR1 is SGHTA and CDR2 FQGNSA. The CDR3 DNA sequence: TGTGCCAGCAGCTTCGAAGGGACAGGGAGGGCTTTCTTT. Amino acid sequence: CASSFEGTGRAFF.

The V call is TRBV29-1, the J call TRBJ2-2; D is possibly TRBD1 (6 bases). The CDR3 covers 15 residues. In germline, CDR1 is SQVTM, CDR2 ANQGSEA. Trimming shortened V by 6 bases and J by 6 bases, and 20 bases separated the two germline ends. The CDR3 DNA follows: TGCAGCGTCCGAAGCCTGGACAGCTCGTCCGGGGAGCTGTTTTTT. This gives the protein CSVRSLDSSSGELFF.

This clone was seen a handful of times. In DNA, the CDR3 is TGTGCCAGCAGCCGACGCCGGGGACAGGGAACCTACGAGCAGTACTTC. It codes for CASSRRRGQGTYEQYF. The rearrangement links TRBV7-8 to TRBJ2-7; 9 bases match TRBD1. Germline V lookup: CDR1 SGHVS, CDR2 FQNEAQ. J lost 2 bases, V lost 5 bases, and 10 bases had no gene match. The CDR3 is 16 amino acids.

The sample holds many counts of this clone. V usage is TRBV5-1 and J usage is TRBJ2-2, with TRBD1 as a possible D gene (5 bases). This CDR3 region has 14 residues. The V gene's germline CDR1 is SGHRS and CDR2 YFSETQ. V dropped 5 bases and J dropped 3 bases, with 11 bases sitting between them. CDR3 sequence (DNA): TGCGCCAGCAGGCGGCAGGGCGACACCGGGGAGCTGTTTTTT. Translated: CASRRQGDTGELFF.

The J gene is TRBJ2-4, the V gene TRBV7-9; 8 bases line up with TRBD2. Germline V gives CDR1 SEHNR, CDR2 FQNEAQ (reference sequence). The CDR3 extends over 17 amino acids. The V and J ends lost 1 base and 1 base, in that order; junction bases with no gene match: 6. This chain's CDR3 is CASSLGAGEYAKNIQYF. CDR3 DNA: TGTGCCAGCAGCTTAGGAGCGGGAGAGTATGCCAAAAACATTCAGTACTTC. The full variable domain, rest sourced from reference TRBV7-9 and TRBJ2-4, is DTGVSQNPRHKITKRGQNVTFRCDPISEHNRLYWYRQTLGQGPEFLTYFQNEAQLEKSRLLSDRFSAERPKGSFSTLEIQRTEQGDSAMYLCASSLGAGEYAKNIQYFGAGTRLSVL.

The chain carries TRBV7-8 and TRBJ1-6; TRBD1 might be the D (5 bases). Germline V CDR1 and CDR2: SGHVS, FQNEAQ. V was shortened by 5 bases and J by 7 bases, with 12 bases between the two germline ends. The CDR3 spans 14 residues. The CDR3 sequence is CASSQGRENSPLHF. For the CDR3, the DNA is TGTGCCAGCAGCCAGGGACGGGAGAATTCACCCCTCCACTTT.

This clone was seen only a few times. V gene TRBV7-2 combines with J gene TRBJ1-4, with TRBD1 matching 7 bases. CDR1 and CDR2 (germline): SGHTA, FQGNSA. Germline trimming cut 5 bases from V and 8 bases from J; bases unmatched to any gene: 11. This CDR3 spans 15 amino acids. The CDR3 loop reads CASSKYRGGGEKLFF. CDR3 nucleotide sequence: TGTGCCAGCAGCAAATACAGGGGCGGTGGAGAAAAACTGTTTTTT.

This clone has only one observation. One end of the junction is discordant with germline, which a read error may explain. This chain uses TRBV12-3 or TRBV12-4 with TRBJ1-1; tentative D call: TRBD1 (6 bases). This CDR3 contains 12 residues. As DNA, the CDR3 is TGTGCCAGCAGTTTAAGGGGGGGCAGTCTTGTCTTT. Encoded protein: CASSLRGGSLVF.

CDR3 nucleotide sequence: TGTGCCAGCAGTTTATCCCCGGGGTCTCCGAGCTCTGGAAACACCATATATTTT. It translates to CASSLSPGSPSSGNTIYF. This sequence joins TRBV28 and TRBJ1-3, with D hard to call. The V gene's germline CDR1 is MDHEN and CDR2 SYDVKM. V dropped 1 base and J dropped 0 bases, with 16 bases sitting between them. The length of the CDR3 is 18 residues.

This clone was counted many times. V and J are TRBV18 and TRBJ2-7; 8 bases align to TRBD2. Germline CDR1 is KGHSH and CDR2 is LQKENI. CDR3 size: 12 residues. The V segment lost 8 bases and the J segment 1 base; nucleotides outside the gene matches: 1. CDR3 nucleotide sequence: TGTGCCAGCAGCGGGAGTTCCTACGAGCAGTACTTC. Its translation is CASSGSSYEQYF.